These 4 T cell receptor beta chains were all obtained from the same sample, sequenced in a study of OX40 agonist ivuxolimab in advanced cancers. Here immunoSEQ multiplex PCR was the method, and the copy in TCRdb shows in-frame clones only, minus some. The sample carries about 54,000 clones, roughly three quarters recorded once. This material consisted of CD4+ or CD8+ T cells sorted from blood, taken in a trial of the OX40 agonist ivuxolimab. The origin of the receptors is an adult with an advanced solid tumor such as melanoma, head and neck, liver or kidney cancer.

This clone was counted once. The chain recombines TRBV7-9 with TRBJ2-7; D remains ambiguous. The CDR3 is 13 amino acids. Per germline, CDR1 SEHNR and CDR2 FQNEAQ (reference sequence). V dropped 1 base and J dropped 5 bases, with 9 bases sitting between them. CDR3 region: CASSLGYWDEQYF. DNA for the CDR3: TGTGCCAGCAGCTTAGGATATTGGGACGAGCAGTACTTC. Based on the CDR3 plus reference TRBV7-9 and TRBJ2-7, the full variable domain is DTGVSQNPRHKITKRGQNVTFRCDPISEHNRLYWYRQTLGQGPEFLTYFQNEAQLEKSRLLSDRFSAERPKGSFSTLEIQRTEQGDSAMYLCASSLGYWDEQYFGPGTRLTVT.

This sequence joins TRBV7-9 and TRBJ2-1; D remains ambiguous. This CDR3 has 14 residues. Trimming shortened V by 2 bases and J by 3 bases, and 8 bases separated the two germline ends. Germline values: CDR1 SEHNR, CDR2 FQNEAQ (reference sequence). The CDR3 DNA reads as TGTGCCAGCAGCTTAAGAGAGGTCTACAATGAGCAGTTCTTC. Protein sequence: CASSLREVYNEQFF.

The DNA for the CDR3 is TGCGCCAGCAGCTTGGTAGCGACTAGCGGGAGCTTATTCACAGATACGCAGTATTTT. Translating gives CASSLVATSGSLFTDTQYF. The chain has TRBV5-1 and TRBJ2-3; TRBD2 aligns across 12 bases. The CDR3 is 19 amino acids. Germline loops: CDR1 SGHRS, CDR2 YFSETQ. The trim removed 0 bases at V and 2 bases at J, leaving 10 bases unmatched.

The chain joins TRBV4-1 to TRBJ1-1; D call uncertain. This CDR3 has 13 residues. Between the trimmed V and J ends, which lost 4 bases and 6 bases, there was a span of 12 bases. Per germline, CDR1 MGHRA and CDR2 YSYEKL. The CDR3 region has the DNA TGCGCCAGCAGCCCAAGGACGGTCGCTGAAGCTTTCTTT. As protein: CASSPRTVAEAFF.